Listed below are T cell receptor beta chains from one sample, sequenced in a study of shared clonotypes between healthy human individuals. Assay used: immunoSEQ multiplex PCR; TCRdb lists only in-frame clones, some missing. The table lists some 530,000 clones, 81% of them singletons, with 10% to 15% in the top ten. The material sequenced was PBMCs. These receptors were collected from a middle-aged woman in good health. Some clones in this sample may be carry-over from other donors' samples. Each CDR3 is given with its conserved first and last residue. A D gene is named only where the DNA matches it firmly. A clone size is listed for some rows: how often the clone was seen (once, few, many), or a class if it is expanded.

d_call clone_size j_call v_call cdr3_aa cdr3_nt
. . TRBJ1-3 TRBV28 CASNPYPGNTIYF TGTGCCAGCAACCCCTATCCGGGAAACACCATATATTTT
. . TRBJ1-2 TRBV5-6 CASSLEGRASYGYTF TGTGCCAGCAGCTTGGAGGGACGGGCGAGCTATGGCTACACCTTC
. few TRBJ1-5 TRBV5-1 CASSTGRGPQHF TGCGCCAGCAGCACTGGACGGGGGCCCCAGCATTTT
. . TRBJ2-3 TRBV7-6 CASSLVGTDTQYF TGTGCCAGCAGCTTAGTTGGCACAGATACGCAGTATTTT
. . TRBJ1-4 TRBV28 CASTDIGEKLFF TGTGCCAGCACAGACATAGGGGAAAAACTGTTTTTT
. . TRBJ1-3 TRBV9 CASSSDRAQYSGNTIYF TGTGCCAGCAGCTCGGATAGGGCGCAATACTCTGGAAACACCATATATTTT
. once TRBJ2-2 TRBV27 CASRAAPLRELFF TGTGCCAGCAGGGCGGCCCCCTTGCGGGAGCTGTTTTTT
TRBD2 . TRBJ2-5 TRBV7-2 CASSPGLAGQETQYF TGTGCCAGCAGCCCAGGACTAGCGGGGCAAGAGACCCAGTACTTC
. . TRBJ1-1 TRBV9 CASSKVDNTEAFF TGTGCCAGCAGCAAAGTTGACAACACTGAAGCTTTCTTT
. . TRBJ2-3 TRBV29-1 CSVEDWRGGDTQYF TGCAGCGTTGAAGATTGGAGGGGAGGCGATACGCAGTATTTT
TRBD1 . TRBJ2-1 TRBV4-1 CASSQLQVRDRGINEQFF TGCGCCAGCAGCCAGCTCCAAGTCCGGGACAGGGGGATCAATGAGCAGTTCTTC
. few TRBJ2-3 TRBV12-5 CASGFSTDTQYF TGTGCTAGTGGTTTTAGCACAGATACGCAGTATTTT
. . TRBJ1-2 TRBV10-3 CAISGYNYGYTF TGTGCCATATCAGGGTATAACTATGGCTACACCTTC
. . TRBJ2-7 TRBV21-1 CASTSPGLAGGEEYEQYF TGTGCCAGCACTTCACCGGGACTAGCGGGAGGGGAAGAGTACGAGCAGTACTTC
TRBD1 once TRBJ1-1 TRBV27 CASSLTGETEAFF TGTGCCAGCAGTTTAACAGGGGAAACTGAAGCTTTCTTT
. many TRBJ2-7 TRBV19 CASSAVWGTDEQYF TGTGCCAGTAGTGCGGTCTGGGGAACTGACGAGCAGTACTTC
. once TRBJ2-5 TRBV28 CASEDFQETQYF TGTGCCAGCGAGGACTTTCAAGAGACCCAGTACTTC
. . TRBJ1-2 TRBV19 CASSMGRAYGYTF TGTGCCAGTAGTATGGGCAGGGCCTATGGCTACACCTTC
TRBD1 . TRBJ2-1 TRBV19 CASDRDSPYNEQFF TGTGCCAGCGACAGGGATTCCCCCTACAATGAGCAGTTCTTC
TRBD1 once TRBJ1-2 TRBV6-5 CASSSLDRAVYGYTF TGTGCCAGCAGTTCCCTGGACAGGGCGGTCTATGGCTACACCTTC
TRBD2 . TRBJ2-7 TRBV28 CAILAGHSYEQYF TGTGCCATCCTAGCGGGACATTCCTACGAGCAGTACTTC
. . TRBJ2-3 TRBV6-1 CASSEVWARTDTQYF TGTGCCAGCAGTGAAGTCTGGGCGCGCACAGATACGCAGTATTTT
. many TRBJ2-3 TRBV28 CASKGAEETDTQYF TGTGCCAGCAAGGGAGCGGAAGAAACAGATACGCAGTATTTT
. . TRBJ2-1 TRBV28 CAITTPLDEQFF TGTGCCATTACTACGCCCCTAGACGAGCAGTTCTTC
TRBD2 many TRBJ2-3 TRBV15 CATSRDGGGGRASADTQYF TGTGCCACCAGCAGAGATGGCGGGGGCGGGAGGGCCTCTGCAGATACGCAGTATTTT
TRBD1 . TRBJ2-2 TRBV5-6 CASSLRTGGSTGELFF TGTGCCAGCAGCTTGCGGACAGGGGGTAGCACCGGGGAGCTGTTTTTT
. . TRBJ2-1 TRBV28 CASKPGQLYNEQFF TGTGCCAGTAAACCGGGACAACTATACAATGAGCAGTTCTTC
. . TRBJ1-3 TRBV5-1 CASSPGGGDGNTIYF TGCGCCAGCAGCCCTGGCGGAGGGGACGGAAACACCATATATTTT
. . TRBJ1-5 TRBV7-9 CASSLGGANQPQHF TGTGCCAGCAGCTTAGGAGGGGCTAATCAGCCCCAGCATTTT
TRBD1 . TRBJ2-3 TRBV19 CASNRGQADTQYF TGTGCCAGTAACAGGGGGCAGGCAGATACGCAGTATTTT
. . TRBJ1-2 TRBV5-5 CASSLRGAYGYTF TGTGCCAGCAGCTTGAGGGGGGCCTATGGCTACACCTTC
TRBD2 . TRBJ2-5 TRBV14 CASSLGLAEETQYF TGTGCCAGCAGCCTAGGACTAGCGGAAGAGACCCAGTACTTC
. . TRBJ2-6 TRBV5-1 CASSTRGVGANVLTF TGCGCCAGCAGTACCCGAGGGGTTGGGGCCAACGTCCTGACTTTC
. . TRBJ1-5 TRBV9 CASSRGSNQPQHF TGTGCCAGCAGCCGAGGAAGCAATCAGCCCCAGCATTTT
. . TRBJ2-3 TRBV7-2 CASSPLQRDTQYF TGTGCCAGCAGCCCTCTTCAGAGGGATACGCAGTATTTT
. . TRBJ1-3 TRBV18 CASSPGGVGNTIYF TGTGCCAGCTCACCGGGCGGGGTTGGAAACACCATATATTTT
. many TRBJ2-5 TRBV5-1 CASSQQRSQETQYF TGCGCCAGCAGCCAACAGAGAAGTCAAGAGACCCAGTACTTC
. . TRBJ1-1 TRBV7-2 CASSLGRVVMNTEAFF TGTGCCAGCAGCTTAGGGAGGGTGGTCATGAACACTGAAGCTTTCTTT
TRBD1 . TRBJ1-2 TRBV7-2 CASSLDLRGYYGYTF TGTGCCAGCAGCTTAGACCTCAGGGGGTACTATGGCTACACCTTC
. . TRBJ2-5 TRBV7-2 CASSPQILGPQGETQYF TGTGCCAGCAGCCCGCAGATCCTGGGGCCCCAGGGGGAGACCCAGTACTTC
. once TRBJ2-7 TRBV19 CASSNRHSLTYEQYF TGTGCCAGTAGTAACCGCCACTCCCTAACCTACGAGCAGTACTTC
. . TRBJ2-2 TRBV4-3 CASSQVSLVGELFF TGCGCCAGCAGCCAAGTTAGTTTGGTCGGGGAGCTGTTTTTT
TRBD1 . TRBJ1-5 TRBV28 CASSLGGQGASPQHF TGTGCCAGCAGTTTAGGGGGACAGGGAGCTTCGCCCCAGCATTTT
. . TRBJ1-1 TRBV7-9 CASSFSQLNTEAFF TGTGCCAGCAGCTTCTCCCAGCTGAACACTGAAGCTTTCTTT
. . TRBJ2-5 TRBV7-9 CASSLVGGETQYF TGTGCCAGCAGCTTAGTGGGCGGAGAGACCCAGTACTTC
TRBD2 . TRBJ2-7 TRBV27 CASSFVSGSYEQYF TGTGCCAGCAGTTTTGTTAGCGGGAGCTACGAGCAGTACTTC
. . TRBJ2-2 TRBV5-4 CASSSWTGELFF TGTGCCAGCAGCTCGTGGACCGGGGAGCTGTTTTTT
. . TRBJ1-1 TRBV18 CASSPGKEAASAEAFF TGTGCCAGCTCACCAGGGAAGGAGGCAGCTTCGGCTGAAGCTTTCTTT
TRBD2 many TRBJ2-4 TRBV9 CASSVGEGREPKNIQYF TGTGCCAGCAGCGTAGGGGAGGGAAGGGAGCCCAAAAACATTCAGTACTTC
. . TRBJ2-3 TRBV5-5 CASTDLIRTDTQYF TGTGCCAGCACCGATCTGATACGAACAGATACGCAGTATTTT
. . TRBJ2-7 TRBV21-1 CASSKVRLTLQEQYF TGTGCCAGCAGCAAAGTGAGACTAACTCTACAAGAGCAGTACTTC
TRBD2 . TRBJ2-3 TRBV5-4 CASSPPSGRATDTQYF TGTGCCAGCAGCCCACCTAGCGGGAGAGCCACAGATACGCAGTATTTT
. . TRBJ1-1 TRBV7-3 CASSFSPNTEAFF TGTGCCAGCAGCTTCTCCCCGAACACTGAAGCTTTCTTT
TRBD1 once TRBJ2-7 TRBV5-4 CASRAGQGSYEQYF TGTGCCAGCAGGGCGGGACAGGGGTCTTACGAGCAGTACTTC
TRBD1 . TRBJ1-2 TRBV5-1 CASRAGQGPSYGYTF TGCGCCAGCAGGGCTGGACAGGGGCCGTCCTATGGCTACACCTTC
TRBD2 . TRBJ2-5 TRBV7-2 CASSLGVLSGAQETQYF TGTGCCAGCAGCTTAGGCGTCCTGAGCGGGGCCCAAGAGACCCAGTACTTC
. many TRBJ2-7 TRBV2 CASSSPVPYEQYF TGTGCCAGCAGTTCACCCGTCCCCTACGAGCAGTACTTC
. . TRBJ2-2 TRBV7-2 CASTYSGGNTGELFF TGTGCCAGCACCTATAGCGGCGGAAACACCGGGGAGCTGTTTTTT
. . TRBJ2-5 TRBV19 CASSIGLEGKTQYF TGTGCCAGTAGTATAGGTCTGGAGGGGAAGACCCAGTACTTC
. . TRBJ2-2 TRBV5-1 CASSLVSLATGELFF TGCGCCAGCAGCTTGGTCTCCCTAGCCACGGGGGAGCTGTTTTTT